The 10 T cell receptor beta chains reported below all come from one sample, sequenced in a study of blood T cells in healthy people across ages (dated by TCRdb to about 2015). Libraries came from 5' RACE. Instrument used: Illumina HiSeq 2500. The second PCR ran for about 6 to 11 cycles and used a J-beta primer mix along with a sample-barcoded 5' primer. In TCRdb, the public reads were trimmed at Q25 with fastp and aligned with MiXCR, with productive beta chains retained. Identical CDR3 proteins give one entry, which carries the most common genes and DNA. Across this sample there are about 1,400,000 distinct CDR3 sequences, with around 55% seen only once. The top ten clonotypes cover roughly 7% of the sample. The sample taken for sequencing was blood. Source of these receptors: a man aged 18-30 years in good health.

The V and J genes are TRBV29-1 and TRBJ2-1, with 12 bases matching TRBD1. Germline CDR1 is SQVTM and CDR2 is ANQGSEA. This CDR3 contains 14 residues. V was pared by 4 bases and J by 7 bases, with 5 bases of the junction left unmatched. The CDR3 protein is CSVVGTGGPNEQFF. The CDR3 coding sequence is TGCAGCGTTGTGGGGACAGGGGGCCCTAATGAGCAGTTCTTC.

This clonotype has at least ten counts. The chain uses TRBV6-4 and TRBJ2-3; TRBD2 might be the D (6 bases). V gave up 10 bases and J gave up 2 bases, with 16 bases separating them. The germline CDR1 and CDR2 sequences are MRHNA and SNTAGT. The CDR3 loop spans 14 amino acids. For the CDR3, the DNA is TGTGCCACTGCACAGGAGGGCCCCACAGATACGCAGTATTTT. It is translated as CATAQEGPTDTQYF.

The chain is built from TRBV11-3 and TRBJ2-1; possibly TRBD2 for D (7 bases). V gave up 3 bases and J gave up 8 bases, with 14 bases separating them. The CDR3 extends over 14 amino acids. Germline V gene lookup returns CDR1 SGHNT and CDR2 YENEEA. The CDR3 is CASSFGGHLDEQFF. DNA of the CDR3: TGTGCCAGCAGCTTCGGGGGGCATTTAGATGAGCAGTTCTTC.

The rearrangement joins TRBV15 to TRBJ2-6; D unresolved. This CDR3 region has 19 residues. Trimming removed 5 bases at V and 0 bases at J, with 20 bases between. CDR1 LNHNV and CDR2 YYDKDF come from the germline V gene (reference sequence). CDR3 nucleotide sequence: TGTGCCACCAGCCGCAGAGCCCTAGGGCTGCTCTCTGGGGCCAACGTCCTGACTTTC. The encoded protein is CATSRRALGLLSGANVLTF. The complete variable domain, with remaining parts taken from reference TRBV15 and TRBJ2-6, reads DAMVIQNPRYQVTQFGKPVTLSCSQTLNHNVMYWYQQKSSQAPKLLFHYYDKDFNNEADTPDNFQSRRPNTSFCFLDIRSPGLGDTAMYLCATSRRALGLLSGANVLTFGAGSRLTVL.

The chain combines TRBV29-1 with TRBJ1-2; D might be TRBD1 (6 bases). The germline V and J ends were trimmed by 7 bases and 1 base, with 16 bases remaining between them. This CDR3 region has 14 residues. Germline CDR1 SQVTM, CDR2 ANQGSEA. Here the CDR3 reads CSAVATGYNYGYTF. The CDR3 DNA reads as TGCAGCGCTGTCGCAACAGGGTATAACTATGGCTACACCTTC.

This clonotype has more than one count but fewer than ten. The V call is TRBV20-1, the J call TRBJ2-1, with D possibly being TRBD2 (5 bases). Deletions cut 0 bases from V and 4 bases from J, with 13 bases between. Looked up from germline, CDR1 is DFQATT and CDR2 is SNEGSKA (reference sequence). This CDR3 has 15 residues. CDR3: CSARDREHVYNEQFF. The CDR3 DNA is TGCAGTGCTAGAGATCGGGAACACGTATACAATGAGCAGTTCTTC.

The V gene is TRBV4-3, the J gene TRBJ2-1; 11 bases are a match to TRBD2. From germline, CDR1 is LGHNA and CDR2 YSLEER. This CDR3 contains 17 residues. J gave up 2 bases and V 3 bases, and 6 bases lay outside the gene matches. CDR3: CASSQIRLAGTYNEQFF. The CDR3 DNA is TGCGCCAGCAGCCAGATTCGACTAGCGGGGACCTACAATGAGCAGTTCTTC.

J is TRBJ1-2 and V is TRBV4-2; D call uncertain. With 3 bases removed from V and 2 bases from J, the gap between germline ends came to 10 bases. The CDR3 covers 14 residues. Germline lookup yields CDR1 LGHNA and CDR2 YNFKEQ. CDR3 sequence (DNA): TGTGCCAGCAGCCACATACCGAAGAACTATGGCTACACCTTC. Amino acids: CASSHIPKNYGYTF.

This CDR3 reads CASSYRPDVTGELFF. In DNA, the CDR3 is TGTGCCAGCAGTTATAGACCGGACGTAACCGGGGAGCTGTTTTTT. The chain combines TRBV6-6 with TRBJ2-2, with no clear D. This CDR3 has 15 residues. V was shortened by 3 bases and J by 5 bases, with 13 bases between the two germline ends. The germline V gene has CDR1 MNHNY and CDR2 SVGAGI (reference sequence).

CDR3 bases: TGCGCCAGCAGCCATGACCTAGCCGGGACAGGGATCATGAACACTGAAGCTTTCTTT. This translates into CASSHDLAGTGIMNTEAFF. The chain recombines TRBV4-1 with TRBJ1-1, with 9 nucleotides matching TRBD1. There are 19 residues in the CDR3. The V gene's germline CDR1 is MGHRA and CDR2 YSYEKL. J lost 0 bases, V lost 3 bases, and 14 bases had no gene match.